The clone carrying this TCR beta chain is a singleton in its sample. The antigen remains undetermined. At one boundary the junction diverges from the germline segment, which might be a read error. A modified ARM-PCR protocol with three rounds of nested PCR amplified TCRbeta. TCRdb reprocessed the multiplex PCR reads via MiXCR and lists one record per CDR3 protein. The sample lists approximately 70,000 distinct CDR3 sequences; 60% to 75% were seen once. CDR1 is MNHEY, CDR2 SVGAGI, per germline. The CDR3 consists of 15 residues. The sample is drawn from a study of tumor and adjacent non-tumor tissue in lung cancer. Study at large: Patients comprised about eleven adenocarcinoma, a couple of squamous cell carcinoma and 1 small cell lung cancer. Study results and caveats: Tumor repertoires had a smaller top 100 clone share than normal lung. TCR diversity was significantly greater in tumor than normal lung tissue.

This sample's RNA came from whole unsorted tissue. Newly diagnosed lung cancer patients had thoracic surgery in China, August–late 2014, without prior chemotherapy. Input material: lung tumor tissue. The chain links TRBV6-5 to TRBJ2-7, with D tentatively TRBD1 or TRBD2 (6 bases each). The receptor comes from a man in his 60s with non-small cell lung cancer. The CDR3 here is CAGSYSRGVTAEQYF. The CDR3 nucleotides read TGTGCCGGCAGTTACTCGAGGGGGGTGACGGCGGAGCAGTACTTC.